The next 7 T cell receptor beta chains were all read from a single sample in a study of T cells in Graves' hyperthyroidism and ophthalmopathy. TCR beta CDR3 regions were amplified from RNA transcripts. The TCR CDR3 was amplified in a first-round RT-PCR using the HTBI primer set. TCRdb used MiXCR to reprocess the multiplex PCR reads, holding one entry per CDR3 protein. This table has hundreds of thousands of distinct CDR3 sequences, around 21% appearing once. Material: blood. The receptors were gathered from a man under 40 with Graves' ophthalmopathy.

Here the CDR3 DNA reads TGTGCCAGCAGTTCCGGGGCCGGGGGTGAGCAGTTCTTC. Residues: CASSSGAGGEQFF. The chain carries TRBV6-5 and TRBJ2-1, with D tentatively TRBD2 (6 bases). The length of the CDR3 is 13 residues. The germline gives CDR1 MNHEY, CDR2 SVGAGI. The V end lost 4 bases, the J end lost 9 bases, and 13 bases lay between the germline ends.

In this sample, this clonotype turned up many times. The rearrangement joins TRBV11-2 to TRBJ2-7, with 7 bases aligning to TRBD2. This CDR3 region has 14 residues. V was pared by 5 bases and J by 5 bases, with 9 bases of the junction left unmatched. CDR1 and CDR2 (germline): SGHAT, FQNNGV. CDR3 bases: TGTGCCAGCAGCATGGGACTACCTCCGGACGAGCAGTACTTC. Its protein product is CASSMGLPPDEQYF.

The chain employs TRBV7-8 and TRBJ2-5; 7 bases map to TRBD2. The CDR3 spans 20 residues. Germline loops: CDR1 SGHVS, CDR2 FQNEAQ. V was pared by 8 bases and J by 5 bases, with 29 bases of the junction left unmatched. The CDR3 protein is CASGAGAIKVWVAGVETQYF. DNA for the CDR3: TGTGCCAGCGGGGCCGGTGCTATAAAGGTTTGGGTGGCGGGAGTGGAGACCCAGTACTTC.

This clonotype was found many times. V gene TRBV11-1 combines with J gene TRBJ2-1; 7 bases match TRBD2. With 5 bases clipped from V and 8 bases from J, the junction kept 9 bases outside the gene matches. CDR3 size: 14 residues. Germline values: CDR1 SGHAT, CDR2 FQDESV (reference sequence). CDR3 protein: CASSPSRLAYEQFF. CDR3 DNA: TGTGCCAGCAGCCCGTCTCGACTAGCCTATGAGCAGTTCTTC. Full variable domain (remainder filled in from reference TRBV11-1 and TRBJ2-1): EAEVAQSPRYKITEKSQAVAFWCDPISGHATLYWYRQILGQGPELLVQFQDESVVDDSQLPKDRFSAERLKGVDSTLKIQPAELGDSAMYLCASSPSRLAYEQFFGPGTRLTVL.

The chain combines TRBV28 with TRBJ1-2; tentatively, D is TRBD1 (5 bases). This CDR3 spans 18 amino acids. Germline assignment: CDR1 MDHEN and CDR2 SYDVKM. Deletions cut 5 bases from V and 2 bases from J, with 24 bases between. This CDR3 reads CASSLGLAGGWANYGYTF. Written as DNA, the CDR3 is TGTGCCAGCAGTCTGGGACTAGCGGGAGGGTGGGCAAACTATGGCTACACCTTC.

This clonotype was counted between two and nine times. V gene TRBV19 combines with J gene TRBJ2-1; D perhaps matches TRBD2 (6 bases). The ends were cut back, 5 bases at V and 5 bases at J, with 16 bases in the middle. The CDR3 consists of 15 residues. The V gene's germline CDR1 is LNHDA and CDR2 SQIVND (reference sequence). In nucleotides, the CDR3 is TGTGCCAGTAGTGCGCAACTAGCTGTAAACAATGAGCAGTTCTTC. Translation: CASSAQLAVNNEQFF.

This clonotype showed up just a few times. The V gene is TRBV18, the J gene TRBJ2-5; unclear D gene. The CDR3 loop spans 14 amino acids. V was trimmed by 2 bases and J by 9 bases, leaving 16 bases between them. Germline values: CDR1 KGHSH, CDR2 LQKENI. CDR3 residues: CASSPGIHKRSQYF. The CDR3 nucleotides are TGTGCCAGCTCACCAGGGATCCACAAGAGATCCCAGTACTTC.